A single sample is the source of the 30 T cell receptor beta chains below, sequenced in a study of blood T cell repertoires in COVID-19. This table comes from immunoSEQ multiplex PCR, and its TCRdb copy is limited to in-frame clones, with some not included. The sample lists some 17,000 clones, around 79% occurring once. The sequencing input was peripheral blood. These receptors all come from a woman in her seventies with active COVID-19.

The rearrangement links TRBV14 to TRBJ2-1, with a tentative D call TRBD1 (5 bases). V was pared by 1 base and J by 8 bases, with 12 bases between. Germline CDR1 is SGHDN and CDR2 is FVKESK. The CDR3 runs to 14 residues. The DNA of the CDR3 is TGTGCCAGCAGCCAAGGGGGCCGTTGGGATGAGCAGTTCTTC. Amino acid sequence: CASSQGGRWDEQFF.

The genes are TRBV2 and TRBJ2-5; TRBD1 might be the D (6 bases). V was clipped by 6 bases and J by 5 bases, with 16 bases between them. CDR1 and CDR2 from the germline V gene are SNHLY and FYNNEI. The CDR3 runs 14 residues. The CDR3 DNA reads TGTGCCAGCAGCCCTCAGGGGAAGGTGGAGACCCAGTACTTC. It encodes CASSPQGKVETQYF.

This rearrangement joins TRBV7-8 to TRBJ1-1; tentative D call: TRBD1 (5 bases). The CDR3 length is 13 residues. Germline V gene sequence: CDR1 SGHVS, CDR2 FQNEAQ. The V end lost 6 bases, the J end lost 4 bases, and 12 bases lay between the germline ends. CDR3 loop: CASSPGGITEAFF. CDR3 DNA sequence: TGTGCCAGCAGTCCCGGGGGGATCACTGAAGCTTTCTTT.

The sample holds a few counts of this clone. This chain links TRBV18 with TRBJ2-7; D unresolved. V dropped 6 bases and J dropped 3 bases, with 18 bases sitting between them. CDR3 size: 15 residues. Looked up from germline, CDR1 is KGHSH and CDR2 is LQKENI. The CDR3 reads CASSPPGPADYEQYF. In DNA, the CDR3 is TGTGCCAGCTCCCCCCCGGGTCCCGCCGACTACGAGCAGTACTTC. Supplemented by reference TRBV18 and TRBJ2-7, the full variable domain reads NAGVMQNPRHLVRRRGQEARLRCSPMKGHSHVYWYRQLPEEGLKFMVYLQKENIIDESGMPKERFSAEFPKEGPSILRIQQVVRGDSAAYFCASSPPGPADYEQYFGPGTRLTVT.

The chain combines TRBV19 with TRBJ2-3; 7 nucleotides match TRBD1. CDR1 is LNHDA, CDR2 SQIVND, per germline (reference sequence). There are 16 residues in the CDR3. Trimming at V came to 7 bases and at J to 3 bases, leaving 13 bases not matched to a gene. In DNA form, the CDR3 reads TGTGCCAGTAACTTGGGACAGTCAACCAAAACAGATACGCAGTATTTT. Translated: CASNLGQSTKTDTQYF.

The chain carries TRBV5-1 and TRBJ2-7; 9 positions match TRBD2. The germline V gene has CDR1 SGHRS and CDR2 YFSETQ. CDR3 length equals 16 residues. Unmatched junction bases numbered 13, after V lost 3 bases and J lost 6 bases. This chain's CDR3 is CASSSPGAGGPSEQYF. CDR3 nucleotides: TGCGCCAGCAGCTCCCCTGGGGCGGGAGGGCCCTCCGAGCAGTACTTC.

This clone appeared a few times. The V call is TRBV28, the J call TRBJ1-2, with D possibly matching TRBD1 (5 bases). The CDR3 has 14 amino acids. Trimming took 6 bases from V and 4 from J, leaving 15 bases between them. Per germline, CDR1 MDHEN and CDR2 SYDVKM. The CDR3 region is CASSRSGAIYGYTF. DNA of the CDR3: TGTGCCAGCAGCCGCAGTGGGGCCATCTATGGCTACACCTTC.

The chain carries TRBV4-2 and TRBJ2-7; weak D call: TRBD1 (6 bases). CDR1 and CDR2 from the germline V gene are LGHNA and YNFKEQ. V dropped 1 base and J dropped 2 bases, with 12 bases sitting between them. The CDR3 totals 15 residues. The CDR3 here is CASSQVHGQTYEQYF. The CDR3 nucleotides are TGTGCCAGCAGCCAAGTCCACGGACAGACCTACGAGCAGTACTTC.

The CDR3 nucleotides are TGCGCCAGCAGCCAATCACTAGCGGAGGGGGATAACACCGGGGAGCTGTTTTTT. This translates into CASSQSLAEGDNTGELFF. The V call is TRBV4-1, the J call TRBJ2-2, with 8 bases aligning to TRBD2. CDR1 is MGHRA and CDR2 is YSYEKL in the germline V gene. The CDR3 spans 18 residues. With 2 bases clipped from V and 2 bases from J, the junction kept 10 bases outside the gene matches.

The V call is TRBV4-1, the J call TRBJ1-2; tentatively, D is TRBD1 (6 bases). Between the trimmed V and J ends, which lost 2 bases and 1 base, there was a span of 17 bases. The CDR3 covers 17 residues. Germline V gene sequence: CDR1 MGHRA, CDR2 YSYEKL. The CDR3 sequence is CASSQPLTRGVNYGYTF. CDR3 nucleotides: TGCGCCAGCAGCCAACCCCTTACCAGGGGAGTTAACTATGGCTACACCTTC.

This clone was picked up one time. The chain combines TRBV20-1 with TRBJ2-1; TRBD2 might be the D (5 bases). CDR3 size: 9 residues. CDR1 and CDR2 (germline): DFQATT, SNEGSKA (reference sequence). Trimming removed 6 bases from V and 10 bases from J, with 7 bases in between. CDR3 sequence reads: CSAREEQFF. The CDR3 DNA reads as TGCAGTGCAAGGGAGGAGCAGTTCTTC.

This chain joins TRBV11-2 and TRBJ2-7; D not certain. CDR3 length equals 12 residues. Trimming removed 1 base from V and 6 bases from J, with 7 bases in between. The V gene's germline CDR1 is SGHAT and CDR2 FQNNGV. The CDR3 reads CASSLGSVEQYF. The CDR3, as DNA: TGTGCCAGCAGCTTAGGTTCGGTCGAGCAGTACTTC.

The gene calls are TRBV28 and TRBJ1-2, with TRBD1 as a possible D gene (6 bases). Germline loops: CDR1 MDHEN, CDR2 SYDVKM. The V and J ends lost 4 bases and 8 bases respectively, with 20 bases between them. The CDR3 totals 15 residues. CDR3 loop: CASSSTQGLSHGYTF. CDR3 coding DNA: TGTGCCAGCAGTTCTACTCAGGGGCTTTCTCACGGCTACACCTTC.

This chain connects TRBV9 to TRBJ2-5; D possibly corresponds to TRBD2 (6 bases). CDR1 and CDR2 (germline): SGDLS, YYNGEE. This CDR3 is 15 amino acids long. V lost 4 bases to trimming and J lost 4 bases, with 17 bases between them. The CDR3 protein is CASSPGTSNVETQYF. In DNA, the CDR3 is TGTGCCAGCAGCCCCGGGACTTCTAACGTAGAGACCCAGTACTTC.

The genes are TRBV29-1 and TRBJ2-1; tentatively, D is TRBD2 (6 bases). Germline CDR1 is SQVTM and CDR2 is ANQGSEA. The CDR3 runs to 13 residues. Trimming cost V 4 bases and J 9 bases, with 16 bases left between them. CDR3 bases: TGCAGCGTTGCGTTAACGGGGGACGGTGAGCAGTTCTTC. The encoded protein is CSVALTGDGEQFF.

V usage is TRBV24-1 and J usage is TRBJ2-5, with 7 bases that match TRBD1. This CDR3 region has 15 residues. The J segment lost 1 base and the V segment lost 4 bases, leaving 5 bases of the junction unmatched. CDR1 and CDR2 (germline): KGHDR, SFDVKD. CDR3 sequence: CATSETGTVQETQYF. CDR3 bases: TGTGCCACCAGTGAAACCGGGACAGTCCAAGAGACCCAGTACTTC.

The chain combines TRBV3-1 (or the pseudogene TRBV3-2) with TRBJ1-2; maybe TRBD1 (6 bases). The CDR3 is 15 residues long. V was shortened by 2 bases and J by 13 bases, with 23 bases between the two germline ends. Germline CDR1 LGHDT, CDR2 YNNKEL (reference sequence). For the CDR3, the DNA is TGTGCCAGCAGCCAACTCACCCCGGGACAACATATCCCCACCTTC. Its protein product is CASSQLTPGQHIPTF.

The chain uses TRBV24-1 and TRBJ2-1; TRBD2 matches 7 bases. The germline V gene encodes CDR1 KGHDR and CDR2 SFDVKD. This CDR3 is 14 amino acids long. The V segment lost 8 bases and the J segment 6 bases; nucleotides outside the gene matches: 9. The CDR3 DNA follows: TGTGCCACCACCGGGGAGGGAGGCCTCAATGAGCAGTTCTTC. Translated, it gives CATTGEGGLNEQFF.

This chain links TRBV5-1 with TRBJ1-5; no definite D call. This CDR3 comprises 16 residues. The germline gives CDR1 SGHRS, CDR2 YFSETQ. With 0 bases removed from V and 1 base from J, the gap between germline ends came to 11 bases. The CDR3 nucleotides are TGCGCCAGCAGCTTGGACCGGGGAGGGAGCAATCAGCCCCAGCATTTT. Translating it yields CASSLDRGGSNQPQHF.

The V call is TRBV7-9, the J call TRBJ2-1; 7 bases match TRBD2. This CDR3 has 14 residues. CDR1 SEHNR and CDR2 FQNEAQ come from the germline V gene (reference sequence). J was trimmed by 8 bases and V by 3 bases; bases with no gene match: 7. The CDR3: CASSFGGTVDEQFF. As DNA, the CDR3 is TGTGCCAGCAGCTTCGGGGGGACCGTGGATGAGCAGTTCTTC.

The rearrangement joins TRBV11-3 to TRBJ2-2; TRBD1 matches at 8 bases. The junction had 6 bases not matched to a gene; V was cut back by 5 bases and J by 13 bases. CDR1 and CDR2 (germline): SGHNT, YENEEA. The CDR3 length is 12 residues. The CDR3 DNA reads as TGTGCCAGCAGCCCCGGACAGGGTGGGCTGTTTTTT. Protein: CASSPGQGGLFF.

The rearrangement links TRBV20-1 to TRBJ2-1; 10 positions match TRBD1. The ends lost 6 bases at V and 15 bases at J; junction bases unmatched: 8. The CDR3 is made up of 11 amino acids. The germline V gene has CDR1 DFQATT and CDR2 SNEGSKA (reference sequence). The CDR3 sequence: CSALLGDRGFF. As DNA, the CDR3 is TGCAGTGCCCTTTTGGGGGACAGGGGGTTCTTC.

This chain joins TRBV6-5 and TRBJ2-7; weak D call: TRBD2 (6 bases). The V gene lost 6 bases and the J gene lost 0 bases, with 15 bases spanning the gap. The germline gives CDR1 MNHEY, CDR2 SVGAGI. This CDR3 comprises 15 residues. The CDR3 coding sequence is TGTGCCAGCAGATCTGTAGCGGAGAGCTCCTACGAGCAGTACTTC. This sequence encodes CASRSVAESSYEQYF.

The chain recombines TRBV7-6 with TRBJ2-7; perhaps TRBD2 as D (7 bases). The germline gives CDR1 SGHVS, CDR2 FNYEAQ. V gave up 4 bases and J gave up 3 bases, with 16 bases separating them. The CDR3 is 15 amino acids. This chain's CDR3 is CASSSYEGGGYEQYF. Here the CDR3 DNA reads TGTGCCAGCAGCTCCTACGAAGGGGGGGGCTACGAGCAGTACTTC.

This clone appeared once. This chain connects TRBV7-3 to TRBJ2-3; TRBD2 agrees at 14 bases. The CDR3 has 15 residues. V lost 2 bases to trimming and J lost 10 bases; unmatched junction nucleotides: 5. Germline CDR1 reads SGHTA; CDR2 reads FQGTGA. CDR3 coding DNA: TGTGCCAGCAGCTTACAGACTAGCGGGAGGGCACCGCAGTATTTT. This translates into CASSLQTSGRAPQYF.

The CDR3 protein is CASSQLPGYNEQFF. The CDR3 DNA follows: TGTGCCAGCAGCCAACTCCCGGGTTATAATGAGCAGTTCTTC. The V call is TRBV7-3, the J call TRBJ2-1; D call uncertain. This CDR3 comprises 14 residues. Trimming removed 5 bases from V and 7 bases from J, with 15 bases in between. Per germline, CDR1 SGHTA and CDR2 FQGTGA.

This clone is a singleton in its sample. The rearrangement joins TRBV6-6 to TRBJ1-1, with TRBD1 matching over 9 bases. The CDR3 is made up of 14 amino acids. The V gene end was trimmed by 8 bases and the J gene end by 5 bases; junction bases not matched to a gene: 9. The germline CDR1 and CDR2 sequences are MNHNY and SVGAGI (reference sequence). This CDR3 reads CASGTGTGWTEAFF. In DNA, the CDR3 is TGTGCCAGCGGAACAGGGACAGGGTGGACTGAAGCTTTCTTT.

This chain connects TRBV3-1 (or the pseudogene TRBV3-2) to TRBJ2-7, with 7 bases lining up with TRBD2. The V gene's germline CDR1 is LGHDT and CDR2 YNNKEL (reference sequence). V shed 2 bases and J 6 bases; nucleotides not matched to a gene: 13. The CDR3 is 16 residues long. The CDR3 sequence: CASSQWRTSKVSEQYF. The CDR3 DNA reads as TGTGCCAGCAGCCAATGGAGGACTAGTAAGGTTAGCGAGCAGTACTTC.

The chain couples TRBV29-1 to TRBJ2-5, with TRBD2 as a possible D gene (5 bases). V lost 3 bases to trimming and J lost 6 bases, with 20 bases between them. The CDR3 has 15 amino acids. Per germline, CDR1 SQVTM and CDR2 ANQGSEA. The DNA for the CDR3 is TGCAGCGTTGATGGGGATCCGGGAACAGCAAAGACCCAGTACTTC. This codes for CSVDGDPGTAKTQYF.

J is TRBJ1-2 and V is TRBV11-2; possible D gene TRBD1, 6 bases. This CDR3 contains 18 residues. Deletions cut 0 bases from V and 4 bases from J, with 21 bases between. The germline V gene encodes CDR1 SGHAT and CDR2 FQNNGV. The CDR3 DNA reads as TGTGCCAGCAGCTTAGATGAAGCCAGCCAAGGGGGTTTCTATGGCTACACCTTC. This sequence encodes CASSLDEASQGGFYGYTF.